There are many counts of the clone carrying this T cell receptor (beta chain). This CDR3 region has 14 residues. Trimming removed 5 bases at V and 4 bases at J, with 11 bases between. The germline V gene has CDR1 SGHAT and CDR2 FQNNGV. Sample time point: sample taken at primary tumor resection. Sequencing was performed on whole RNA extracted from tumor and nontumor lung tissue, or from frozen PBMC, and the material was left unsorted. Samples came from 72 TRACERx patients with untreated early-stage lung cancer. The source of the sample is a study of spatial heterogeneity in lung cancer. The wider study: Fewer alpha-chain than beta-chain sequences were consistently detected. TCR and UMI combinations that were unique each appeared, on average, more than ten times in raw reads.

The presence of a unique molecular identifier marked each TCR cDNA molecule. Using its own MiXCR run on the 5' RACE reads, TCRdb lists one record per CDR3 protein. The data hold about 22,000 distinct CDR3 sequences, with roughly 4.5% observed a single time. The starting material was PBMCs, obtained at surgery. The TCR was taken from a male donor with early-stage non-small cell lung cancer. The chain combines TRBV11-2 with TRBJ2-2, with D possibly TRBD2 on 5 matching bases. CDR3 sequence: CASSLRDGTGELFF. CDR3 coding DNA: TGTGCCAGCAGCCTGAGGGATGGCACCGGGGAGCTGTTTTTT.